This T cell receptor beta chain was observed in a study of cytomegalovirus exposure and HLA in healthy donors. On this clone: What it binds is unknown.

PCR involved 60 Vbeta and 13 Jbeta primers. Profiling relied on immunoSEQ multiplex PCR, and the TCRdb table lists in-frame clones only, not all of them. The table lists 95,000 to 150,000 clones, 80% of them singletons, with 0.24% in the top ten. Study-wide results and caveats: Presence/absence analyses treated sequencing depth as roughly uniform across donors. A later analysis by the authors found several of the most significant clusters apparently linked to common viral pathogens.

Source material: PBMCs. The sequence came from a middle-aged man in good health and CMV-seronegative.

The CDR3 DNA is TGTGCCAGCAGCTTTGACAGGGTTGATGGTGGCTACACCTTC. Protein sequence: CASSFDRVDGGYTF. V usage is TRBV11-2 and J usage is TRBJ1-2; 7 nucleotides line up with TRBD1. With 3 bases clipped from V and 7 bases from J, the junction kept 8 bases outside the gene matches. CDR3 length: 14 residues. CDR1 and CDR2 from the germline V gene are SGHAT and FQNNGV. Complete variable domain (other parts from reference TRBV11-2 and TRBJ1-2): EAGVAQSPRYKIIEKRQSVAFWCNPISGHATLYWYQQILGQGPKLLIQFQNNGVVDDSQLPKDRFSAERLKGVDSTLKIQPAKLEDSAVYLCASSFDRVDGGYTFGSGTRLTVV.